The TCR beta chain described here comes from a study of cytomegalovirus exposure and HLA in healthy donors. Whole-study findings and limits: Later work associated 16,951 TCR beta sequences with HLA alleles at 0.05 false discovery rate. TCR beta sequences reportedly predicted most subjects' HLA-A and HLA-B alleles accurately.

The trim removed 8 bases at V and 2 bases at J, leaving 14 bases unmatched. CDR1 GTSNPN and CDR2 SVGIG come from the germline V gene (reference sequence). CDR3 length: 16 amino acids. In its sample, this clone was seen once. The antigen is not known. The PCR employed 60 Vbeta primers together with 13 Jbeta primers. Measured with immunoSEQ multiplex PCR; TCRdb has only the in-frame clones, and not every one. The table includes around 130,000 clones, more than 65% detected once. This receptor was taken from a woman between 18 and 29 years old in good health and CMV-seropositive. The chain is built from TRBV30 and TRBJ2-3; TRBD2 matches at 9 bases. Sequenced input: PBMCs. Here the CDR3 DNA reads TGTGCCCGCGCGGGCGGCGGGGGGGGCTACACAGATACGCAGTATTTT. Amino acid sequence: CARAGGGGGYTDTQYF.